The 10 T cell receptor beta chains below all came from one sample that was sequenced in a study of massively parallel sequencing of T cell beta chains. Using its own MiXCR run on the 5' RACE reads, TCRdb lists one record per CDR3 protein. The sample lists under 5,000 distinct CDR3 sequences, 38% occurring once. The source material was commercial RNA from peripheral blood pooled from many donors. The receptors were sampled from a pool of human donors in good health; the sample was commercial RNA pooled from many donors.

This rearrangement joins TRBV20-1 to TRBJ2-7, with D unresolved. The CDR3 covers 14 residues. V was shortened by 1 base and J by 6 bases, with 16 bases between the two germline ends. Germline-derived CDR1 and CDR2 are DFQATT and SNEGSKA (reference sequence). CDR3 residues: CSARVSLNMGEQYF. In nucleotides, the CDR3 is TGCAGTGCTAGAGTAAGTCTGAACATGGGCGAGCAGTACTTC.

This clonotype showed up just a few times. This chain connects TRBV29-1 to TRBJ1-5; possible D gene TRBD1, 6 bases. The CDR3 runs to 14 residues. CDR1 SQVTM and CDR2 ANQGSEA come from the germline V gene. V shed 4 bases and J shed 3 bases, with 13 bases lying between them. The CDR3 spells CSVVLQGLNQPQHF. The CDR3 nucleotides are TGCAGCGTTGTACTCCAGGGGCTCAATCAGCCCCAGCATTTT.

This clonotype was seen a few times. The DNA for the CDR3 is TGCAGCGTTCCCCGGGGGGGCCTCGATACGCAGTATTTT. Translated, it gives CSVPRGGLDTQYF. The chain is built from TRBV29-1 and TRBJ2-3, with 8 bases aligning to TRBD2. J was trimmed by 6 bases and V by 5 bases; bases with no gene match: 7. This CDR3 has 13 amino acids. Germline lookup yields CDR1 SQVTM and CDR2 ANQGSEA.

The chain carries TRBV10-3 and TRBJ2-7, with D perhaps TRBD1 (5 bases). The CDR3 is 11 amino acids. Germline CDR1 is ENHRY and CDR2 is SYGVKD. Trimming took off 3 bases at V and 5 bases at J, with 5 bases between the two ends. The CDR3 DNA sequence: TGTGCCATCAGTGACAGGGACGAGCAGTACTTC. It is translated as CAISDRDEQYF.

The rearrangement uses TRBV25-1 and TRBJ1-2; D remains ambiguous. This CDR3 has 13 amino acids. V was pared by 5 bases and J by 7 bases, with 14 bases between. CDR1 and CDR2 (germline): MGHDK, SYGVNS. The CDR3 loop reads CASSLALGFGYTF. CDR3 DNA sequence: TGTGCCAGCAGTCTCGCCCTTGGCTTTGGCTACACCTTC.

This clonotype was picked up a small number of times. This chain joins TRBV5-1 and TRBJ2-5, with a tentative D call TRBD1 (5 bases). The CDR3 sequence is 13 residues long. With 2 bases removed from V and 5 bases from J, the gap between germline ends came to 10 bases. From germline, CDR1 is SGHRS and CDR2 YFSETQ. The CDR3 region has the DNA TGCGCCAGCAGCTTAGGGGCAGGGGAGACCCAGTACTTC. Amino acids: CASSLGAGETQYF.

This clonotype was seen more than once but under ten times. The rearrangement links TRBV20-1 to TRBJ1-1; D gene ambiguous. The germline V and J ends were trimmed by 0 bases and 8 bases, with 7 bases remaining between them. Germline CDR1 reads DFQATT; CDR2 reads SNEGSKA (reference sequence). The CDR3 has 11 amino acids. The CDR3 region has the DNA TGCAGTGCTAGAGATCGAATCGAAGCTTTCTTT. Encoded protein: CSARDRIEAFF.

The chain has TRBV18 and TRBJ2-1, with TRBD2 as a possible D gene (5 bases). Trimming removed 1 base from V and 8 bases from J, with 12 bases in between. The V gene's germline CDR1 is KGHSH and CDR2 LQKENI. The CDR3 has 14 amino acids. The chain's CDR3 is CASSPRTQTDEQFF. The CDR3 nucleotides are TGTGCCAGCTCACCACGGACTCAGACCGATGAGCAGTTCTTC. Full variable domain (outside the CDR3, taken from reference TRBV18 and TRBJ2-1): NAGVMQNPRHLVRRRGQEARLRCSPMKGHSHVYWYRQLPEEGLKFMVYLQKENIIDESGMPKERFSAEFPKEGPSILRIQQVVRGDSAAYFCASSPRTQTDEQFFGPGTRLTVL.

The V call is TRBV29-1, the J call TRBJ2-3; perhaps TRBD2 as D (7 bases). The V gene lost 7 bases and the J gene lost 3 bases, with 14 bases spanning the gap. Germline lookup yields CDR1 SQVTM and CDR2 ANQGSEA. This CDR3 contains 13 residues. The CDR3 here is CSAEGGGTDTQYF. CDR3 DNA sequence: TGCAGCGCCGAGGGGGGGGGTACAGATACGCAGTATTTT.

The CDR3 nucleotides are TGTGCCAGCAGCTTAGGTCGGGGATACACCGGGGAGCTGTTTTTT. Encoded protein: CASSLGRGYTGELFF. The genes are TRBV11-3 and TRBJ2-2; possible D gene TRBD2, 5 bases. Trimming took off 1 base at V and 3 bases at J, with 9 bases between the two ends. The CDR3 consists of 15 residues. The germline V gene encodes CDR1 SGHNT and CDR2 YENEEA.